This T cell receptor (beta chain) was sequenced during a study of blood T cell repertoires in COVID-19. Study context: Researchers got acute and convalescent COVID-19 samples from the United States, Italy and Spain.

The CDR3 length is 15 residues. Trimming removed 10 bases from V and 7 bases from J; junction bases left unmatched: 16. Germline V gene data show CDR1 as SNHLY and CDR2 as FYNNEI. The data were produced by immunoSEQ multiplex PCR, yet TCRdb's version contains in-frame clones alone and is incomplete. The data hold about 400,000 clones, with roughly 90% observed a single time. This receptor was identified in a man aged 40-49 years with acute or convalescent COVID-19. The chain joins TRBV2 to TRBJ1-2; 9 bases agree with TRBD1. Sequencing was performed on peripheral blood. CDR3 DNA: TGTGCCACATCAAGCTCCCCTACAGGGGGCGCTGGCTACACCTTC. It yields the protein CATSSSPTGGAGYTF.